This TCR beta chain came from a study of CD8+ T cells in alopecia areata. It was from alopecia areata patients that lesional scalp punch biopsies and peripheral blood were collected. Per the germline V gene, CDR1 is KGHSH and CDR2 is LQKENI. Trimming cost V 2 bases and J 4 bases, with 8 bases left between them. This CDR3 has 13 residues. After isolation, RNA underwent reverse transcription to generate cDNA as the sequencing template. Assay: immunoSEQ multiplex PCR; the TCRdb copy retains only in-frame clones and omits some. The sample records around 250,000 clones, about two thirds being singletons. Sequences were derived from CD4+ T cells sorted from blood, sampled at week 0. This sequence originates from a human donor with alopecia areata. This chain connects TRBV18 to TRBJ1-2; D gene ambiguous. DNA of the CDR3: TGTGCCAGCTCACCAACGGGCAGCTATGGCTACACCTTC. This sequence encodes CASSPTGSYGYTF.